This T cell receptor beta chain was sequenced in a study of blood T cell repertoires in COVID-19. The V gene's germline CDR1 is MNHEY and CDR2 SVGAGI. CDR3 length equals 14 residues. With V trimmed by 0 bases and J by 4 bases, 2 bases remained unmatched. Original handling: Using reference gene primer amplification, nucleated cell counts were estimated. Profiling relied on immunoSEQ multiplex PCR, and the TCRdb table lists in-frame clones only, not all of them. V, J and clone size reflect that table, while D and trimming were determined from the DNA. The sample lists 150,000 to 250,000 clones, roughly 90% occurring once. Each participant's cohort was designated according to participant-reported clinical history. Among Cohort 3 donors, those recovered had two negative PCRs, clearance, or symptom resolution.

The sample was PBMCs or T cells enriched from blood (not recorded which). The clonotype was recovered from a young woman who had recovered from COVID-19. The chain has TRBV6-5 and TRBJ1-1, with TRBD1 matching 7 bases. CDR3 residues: CASSYSNRGTEAFF. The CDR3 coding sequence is TGTGCCAGCAGTTACTCGAACAGGGGCACTGAAGCTTTCTTT.